This TCR beta chain comes out of a study of blood T cells in healthy people across ages. On the study more broadly: With template switching, about one barcoded beta molecule was captured per two T cells. Regarding the study as a whole: The study found TCR beta diversity correlated strongly with naive T cell percentage. Versus aged donors, long-lived donors had higher diversity and more naive CD4+ cells. Unsorted PBMC input precluded a conclusive naive versus antigen-experienced comparison.

Trimming shortened V by 2 bases and J by 5 bases, and 6 bases separated the two germline ends. The CDR3 totals 12 residues. Looked up from germline, CDR1 is LGHDT and CDR2 is YNNKEL (reference sequence). A sample-barcoded 5' primer and a J-beta primer mix were used in a second PCR of about 7 to 11 cycles. Using its own MiXCR run on the 5' RACE reads, TCRdb lists one record per CDR3 protein. This table has approximately 1,000,000 distinct CDR3 sequences, 35% to 40% appearing once. This clonotype was picked up many times. Antigen unknown. The chain links TRBV3-1 to TRBJ1-2; D is unresolved. The sequencing input was blood. The sequence was obtained from a man aged 18 to 29 in good health. The CDR3 sequence: CASSQSTYGYTF. For the CDR3, the DNA is TGTGCCAGCAGCCAATCGACGTATGGCTACACCTTC.